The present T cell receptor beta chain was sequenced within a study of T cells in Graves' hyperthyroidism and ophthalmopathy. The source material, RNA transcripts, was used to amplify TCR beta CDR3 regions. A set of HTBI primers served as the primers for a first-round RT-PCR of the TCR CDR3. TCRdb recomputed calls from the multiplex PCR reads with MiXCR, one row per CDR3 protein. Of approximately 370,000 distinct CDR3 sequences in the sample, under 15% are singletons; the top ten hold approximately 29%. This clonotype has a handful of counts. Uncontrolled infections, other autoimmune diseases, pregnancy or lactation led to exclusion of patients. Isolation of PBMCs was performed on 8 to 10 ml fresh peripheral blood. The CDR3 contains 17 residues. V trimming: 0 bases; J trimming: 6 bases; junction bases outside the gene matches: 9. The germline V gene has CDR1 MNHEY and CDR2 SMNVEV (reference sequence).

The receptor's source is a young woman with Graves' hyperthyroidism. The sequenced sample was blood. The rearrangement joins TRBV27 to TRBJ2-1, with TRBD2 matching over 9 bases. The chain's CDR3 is CASSLSVRLAGFNEQFF. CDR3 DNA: TGTGCCAGCAGTTTATCGGTCCGCCTAGCGGGATTCAATGAGCAGTTCTTC.